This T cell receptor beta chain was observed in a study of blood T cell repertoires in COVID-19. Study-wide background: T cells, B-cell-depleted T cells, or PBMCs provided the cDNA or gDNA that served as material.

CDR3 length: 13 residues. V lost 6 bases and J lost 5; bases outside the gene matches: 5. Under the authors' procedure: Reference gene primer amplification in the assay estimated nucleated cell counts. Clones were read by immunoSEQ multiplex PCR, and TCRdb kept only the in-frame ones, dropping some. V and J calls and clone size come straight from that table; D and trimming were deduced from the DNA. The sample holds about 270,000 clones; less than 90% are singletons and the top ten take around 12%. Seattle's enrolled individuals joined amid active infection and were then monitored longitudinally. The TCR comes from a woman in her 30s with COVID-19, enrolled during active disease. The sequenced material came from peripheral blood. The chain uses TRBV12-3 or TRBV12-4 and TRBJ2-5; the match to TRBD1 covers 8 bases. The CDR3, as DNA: TGTGCCAGCAGGAGGACAGGGTTTGAGACCCAGTACTTC. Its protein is CASRRTGFETQYF.